This T cell receptor (beta chain) originates from a study of cytomegalovirus exposure and HLA in healthy donors. Notes on the study in general: The study had only CMV serostatus as immune exposure information. Most of the TCR beta V segments (in an earlier analysis) were productive either about 87% or about 30% of the time. A few of the chains that were CMV-associated were confirmed in vitro to be specific for CMV antigens.

CDR1 LGHNA and CDR2 YSLEER come from the germline V gene. The CDR3 covers 15 residues. V was clipped by 0 bases and J by 2 bases, with 10 bases between them. Use of 60 Vbeta and 13 Jbeta primers characterized the PCR. The protocol was immunoSEQ multiplex PCR, while the TCRdb copy is restricted to in-frame clones and leaves out a portion. Of approximately 170,000 clones in the sample, approximately 83% were seen once. The sample holds a few counts of this clone. Antigen unknown. The sequence was obtained from a boy aged 2 to 10 in good health and CMV-seronegative. This chain uses TRBV4-3 with TRBJ1-1, with no clear D. The material sequenced was PBMCs. Here the CDR3 DNA reads TGCGCCAGCAGCCAAGATGGGCGACCTAACACTGAAGCTTTCTTT. As protein: CASSQDGRPNTEAFF.